This TCR beta chain was documented in a study of CD8+CD57+ T cells in acquired aplastic anemia. Study context: The DNA of sorted CD4+ and CD8+ cells averaged approximately 3.2 ug.

CDR3 and TCR beta VDJ profiling relied on genomic DNA as the template. One entry per CDR3 protein results from TCRdb running MiXCR on the reads. Of 250,000 to 300,000 distinct CDR3 sequences listed, under 60% were seen once; the top ten hold around 1.3%. Regarding this clonotype: Its antigen is unidentified.

Only patients with CD8+CD57+ cell expansion on flow cytometry were chosen for sequencing. V was clipped by 4 bases and J by 9 bases; unmatched bases: 8. The CDR3 has 14 residues. From germline, CDR1 is SGHTA and CDR2 FQGNSA. Whole-study results and caveats: Around 30 was the count of CD8+ CDR3 sequences that patients shared with controls.

This chain joins TRBV7-2 and TRBJ2-7; 11 nucleotides line up with TRBD1. The sequence was obtained from a human donor with aplastic anemia. The specimen was sorted CD4+, CD8+, or CD8+CD57+ T cells (not recorded which) from PBMCs. This chain's CDR3 is CASSWTGGAVGQYF. The DNA of the CDR3 is TGTGCCAGCAGCTGGACAGGGGGCGCAGTGGGGCAGTACTTC.